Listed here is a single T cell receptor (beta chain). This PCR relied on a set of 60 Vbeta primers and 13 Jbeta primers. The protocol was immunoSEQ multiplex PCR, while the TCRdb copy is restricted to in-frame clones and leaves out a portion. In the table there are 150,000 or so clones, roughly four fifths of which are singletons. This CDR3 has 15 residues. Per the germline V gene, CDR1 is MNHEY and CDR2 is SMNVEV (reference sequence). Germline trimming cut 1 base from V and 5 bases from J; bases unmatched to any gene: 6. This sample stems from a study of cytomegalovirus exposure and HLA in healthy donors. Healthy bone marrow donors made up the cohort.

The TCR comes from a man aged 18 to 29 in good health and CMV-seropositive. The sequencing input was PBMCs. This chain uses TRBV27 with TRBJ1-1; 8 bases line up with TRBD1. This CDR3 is CASSLLDRVETEAFF. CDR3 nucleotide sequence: TGTGCCAGCAGTTTATTGGACAGGGTGGAGACTGAAGCTTTCTTT.